This entry is about one TCR beta chain. Germline V gives CDR1 SGHTA, CDR2 FQGNSA. CDR3 size: 14 residues. J gave up 11 bases and V 5 bases, and 11 bases lay outside the gene matches. The method was immunoSEQ multiplex PCR; TCRdb's version includes in-frame clones alone and lacks a portion of them. Of some 150,000 clones listed, over 90% are singletons. These data are taken from a study of control samples from healthy donors and cancer patients. The sequencing input was PBMCs. The chain combines TRBV7-2 with TRBJ2-3; 9 nucleotides line up with TRBD1. This clonotype originated in a man aged 55 to 70 with colorectal cancer. The CDR3 DNA is TGTGCCAGCAGCACCCGGGACAGGGACGAGGAGCAGTATTTT. It codes for CASSTRDRDEEQYF.